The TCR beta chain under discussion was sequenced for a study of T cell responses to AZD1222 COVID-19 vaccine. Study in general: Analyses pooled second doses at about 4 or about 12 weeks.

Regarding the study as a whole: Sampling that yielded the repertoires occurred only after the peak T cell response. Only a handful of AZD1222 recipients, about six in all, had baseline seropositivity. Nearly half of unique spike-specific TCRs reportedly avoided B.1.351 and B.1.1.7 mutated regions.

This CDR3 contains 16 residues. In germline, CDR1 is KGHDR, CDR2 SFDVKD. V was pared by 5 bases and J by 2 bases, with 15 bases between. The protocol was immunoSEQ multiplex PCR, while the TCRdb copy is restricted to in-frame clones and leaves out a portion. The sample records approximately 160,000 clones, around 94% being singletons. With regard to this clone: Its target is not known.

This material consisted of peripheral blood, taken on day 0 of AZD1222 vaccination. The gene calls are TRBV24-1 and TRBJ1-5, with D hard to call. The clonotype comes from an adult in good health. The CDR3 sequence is CATSVPDLGRNQPQHF. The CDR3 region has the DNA TGTGCCACCAGTGTACCCGATCTGGGCCGCAATCAGCCCCAGCATTTT.